These 32 T cell receptor beta chains originate from one sample sequenced in a study of Graves' ophthalmopathy and Graves' hyperthyroidism. For repertoire sequencing, the TCR beta CDR3 regions were amplified from RNA transcripts. Amplification began with first-round RT-PCR using HTBI primers, then second-round multiplex PCR was performed. TCRdb redid the calling of the multiplex PCR reads with MiXCR, one entry per CDR3 protein. The data show roughly 230,000 distinct CDR3 sequences, with about a fifth seen just once and around 40% held by the top ten. Sequenced input: peripheral blood. Receptors were obtained from a woman aged 45 to 65 with Graves' ophthalmopathy.

CDR3 in DNA: TGTGCCGAAGGGTCCCAGCCAGGCCCTGGAAACACCATATATTTT. Its protein is CAEGSQPGPGNTIYF. The rearrangement uses TRBV28 and TRBJ1-3; no firm D call. V shed 11 bases and J shed 2 bases, with 19 bases lying between them. There are 15 residues in the CDR3. The germline V gene has CDR1 MDHEN and CDR2 SYDVKM. Full variable domain (remainder filled in from reference TRBV28 and TRBJ1-3): DVKVTQSSRYLVKRTGEKVFLECVQDMDHENMFWYRQDPGLGLRLIYFSYDVKMKEKGDIPEGYSVSREKKERFSLILESASTNQTSMYLCAEGSQPGPGNTIYFGEGSWLTVV.

The table lists this clonotype with many counts. The chain is built from TRBV12-3 or TRBV12-4 and TRBJ2-3, with 7 bases that match TRBD1. J was trimmed by 13 bases and V by 5 bases; bases with no gene match: 9. This CDR3 has 12 residues. The CDR3 DNA reads TGTGCCAGCAGTCCAGGGACAGCTTCCGAGTATTTT. The encoded protein is CASSPGTASEYF.

This clonotype was picked up many times. The gene calls are TRBV7-8 and TRBJ2-7; perhaps D is TRBD1 or TRBD2 (5 bases each). Trimming removed 5 bases at V and 4 bases at J, with 18 bases between. CDR3 size: 15 residues. Germline loops: CDR1 SGHVS, CDR2 FQNEAQ. The CDR3 spells CASSLAPGTIYEQYF. The CDR3 DNA is TGTGCCAGCAGCCTCGCCCCCGGGACCATATACGAGCAGTACTTC.

The sample holds one count of this clonotype. A much larger clone differs from this one at a single base, so this may be a read error. The chain links TRBV27 to TRBJ2-7; D might be TRBD2 (5 bases). The CDR3 is made up of 11 amino acids. CDR1 is MNHEY and CDR2 is SMNVEV in the germline V gene (reference sequence). V was pared by 11 bases and J by 4 bases, with 12 bases between. Here the CDR3 DNA reads TGTGCCGCGGTAGGCGGGTACGAGCAGTACTTC. Protein: CAAVGGYEQYF.

This clonotype was counted at least ten times. The genes are TRBV6-1 and TRBJ1-5, with TRBD1 matching 7 bases. V trimming: 1 base; J trimming: 5 bases; junction bases outside the gene matches: 5. The CDR3 runs 15 residues. CDR1 is MNHNS and CDR2 is SASEGT in the germline V gene. Here the CDR3 reads CASSEGQGYHQPQHF. CDR3 coding DNA: TGTGCCAGCAGTGAAGGACAGGGCTACCATCAGCCCCAGCATTTT.

The chain carries TRBV6-1 and TRBJ2-7, with D perhaps TRBD2 (5 bases). The V end lost 7 bases, the J end lost 0 bases, and 16 bases lay between the germline ends. This CDR3 contains 15 residues. Germline V gives CDR1 MNHNS, CDR2 SASEGT. As DNA, the CDR3 is TGTGCCAGCAACTCCTGGGGTGGGAGCTCCTACGAGCAGTACTTC. Protein sequence: CASNSWGGSSYEQYF.

At least ten counts were recorded for this clonotype. A read error may produce the germline difference seen at one junction end. V is TRBV5-1 and J is TRBJ1-1, with D hard to call. The CDR3 length is 15 residues. Germline V lookup: CDR1 SGHRS, CDR2 YFSETQ. The CDR3 reads CASSRDGRPNTEAYF. Written as DNA, the CDR3 is TGCGCCAGCAGCCGCGACGGACGGCCGAACACTGAAGCTTACTTT.

V is TRBV11-3 and J is TRBJ2-7; 8 nucleotides align to TRBD2. Germline CDR1 and CDR2: SGHNT and YENEEA. V trimming: 3 bases; J trimming: 6 bases; junction bases outside the gene matches: 7. CDR3 size: 14 residues. DNA of the CDR3: TGTGCCAGCAGCTTGACTAGCGCGAGTACCGAGCAGTACTTC. This sequence encodes CASSLTSASTEQYF.

The rearrangement uses TRBV12-3 or TRBV12-4 and TRBJ1-1; 7 bases map to TRBD1. J was trimmed by 5 bases and V by 6 bases; bases with no gene match: 9. The CDR3 has 14 amino acids. In DNA form, the CDR3 reads TGTGCCAGCAGGCTGCAGGGGGGGAGGACTGAAGCTTTCTTT. Amino acids: CASRLQGGRTEAFF.

The V and J genes are TRBV6-2 or TRBV6-3 and TRBJ2-5, with TRBD2 matching over 11 bases. The CDR3 consists of 16 residues. J gave up 5 bases and V 2 bases, and 7 bases lay outside the gene matches. The germline V gene encodes CDR1 MNHEY and CDR2 SVGEGT. The CDR3 is CASSYRGSGRAETQYF. CDR3 DNA sequence: TGTGCCAGCAGTTACCGGGGTAGCGGGAGGGCTGAGACCCAGTACTTC.

This clonotype appeared many times. The chain has TRBV6-4 and TRBJ2-2; 12 bases match TRBD2. V gave up 5 bases and J gave up 6 bases; unmatched junction bases: 16. The CDR3 has 19 amino acids. Germline V CDR1 and CDR2: MRHNA, SNTAGT. The CDR3 region has the DNA TGTGCCAGCAGTCCACCTGCTAGCGGGAGGGCCGAGGTAGCCGGGGAGCTGTTTTTT. It specifies CASSPPASGRAEVAGELFF.

V usage is TRBV4-1 and J usage is TRBJ1-2, with 7 bases matching TRBD1. Germline values: CDR1 MGHRA, CDR2 YSYEKL. CDR3 length: 15 amino acids. After removal of 7 bases from V and 6 bases from J, the junction contained 14 bases not matched to a gene. The CDR3 here is CASTGDSHLKNGYTF. In DNA, the CDR3 is TGCGCCAGCACAGGGGACAGTCATTTGAAAAATGGCTACACCTTC.

This clonotype was recorded at least ten times. The rearrangement joins TRBV20-1 to TRBJ1-1, with TRBD1 matching 9 bases. The CDR3 totals 18 residues. In germline, CDR1 is DFQATT, CDR2 SNEGSKA (reference sequence). The J segment lost 0 bases and the V segment lost 5 bases, leaving 16 bases of the junction unmatched. CDR3 loop: CSARKGGQGGTMNTEAFF. CDR3 nucleotide sequence: TGCAGTGCTCGAAAGGGGGGACAGGGAGGGACGATGAACACTGAAGCTTTCTTT.

This clonotype was found many times. The rearrangement joins TRBV6-1 to TRBJ2-5; the D gene is possibly TRBD1 (6 bases). This CDR3 comprises 15 residues. Trimming removed 6 bases from V and 4 bases from J, with 18 bases in between. Germline V CDR1 and CDR2: MNHNS, SASEGT. The CDR3: CASRTPGHQGETQYF. CDR3 nucleotide sequence: TGTGCCAGCAGAACACCGGGACACCAGGGAGAGACCCAGTACTTC.

This clonotype was seen a few times. V gene TRBV27 combines with J gene TRBJ2-7; D ambiguous. Trimming removed 6 bases at V and 3 bases at J, with 12 bases between. CDR1 is MNHEY, CDR2 SMNVEV, per germline (reference sequence). This CDR3 is built from 13 residues. Here the CDR3 reads CASRVSGLYEQYF. The CDR3 bases are TGTGCCAGCAGGGTTTCCGGGCTCTACGAGCAGTACTTC.

This clonotype was found many times. The chain carries TRBV28 and TRBJ1-2; TRBD1 is a possible D gene (5 bases). Germline V gives CDR1 MDHEN, CDR2 SYDVKM. The CDR3 runs to 12 residues. The ends were cut back, 8 bases at V and 4 bases at J, with 11 bases in the middle. The CDR3, as DNA: TGTGCCAGCGGGGGGGTTCTCTATGGCTACACCTTC. It encodes CASGGVLYGYTF.

This clonotype was observed at least ten times. V is TRBV20-1 and J is TRBJ1-1; 9 nucleotides agree with TRBD1. The CDR3 loop spans 14 amino acids. The V gene end was trimmed by 5 bases and the J gene end by 5 bases; junction bases not matched to a gene: 9. The germline V gene has CDR1 DFQATT and CDR2 SNEGSKA (reference sequence). The CDR3 protein is CSAPLGQGQTEAFF. In DNA, the CDR3 is TGCAGTGCTCCCCTCGGACAGGGGCAAACTGAAGCTTTCTTT.

This clonotype has at least ten counts. The chain combines TRBV7-9 with TRBJ2-7, with D perhaps TRBD2 (6 bases). V gave up 4 bases and J gave up 4 bases, with 14 bases separating them. Looked up from germline, CDR1 is SEHNR and CDR2 is FQNEAQ (reference sequence). This CDR3 region has 14 residues. The CDR3 sequence is CASSSRDGTYEQYF. In DNA form, the CDR3 reads TGTGCCAGCAGCTCGAGGGATGGGACTTACGAGCAGTACTTC.

This chain links TRBV10-3 with TRBJ2-4; the D gene is possibly TRBD2 (5 bases). The CDR3 is 15 amino acids. V shed 3 bases and J shed 4 bases, with 13 bases lying between them. Germline CDR1 and CDR2: ENHRY and SYGVKD. CDR3 DNA: TGTGCCATCAGTGATAAGGCGGGTTTAAAAAACATTCAGTACTTC. Protein: CAISDKAGLKNIQYF.

The chain uses TRBV27 and TRBJ2-7; possible D gene TRBD1, 5 bases. The ends were cut back, 0 bases at V and 5 bases at J, with 14 bases in the middle. This CDR3 has 15 residues. Germline assignment: CDR1 MNHEY and CDR2 SMNVEV (reference sequence). For the CDR3, the DNA is TGTGCCAGCAGTTTATCGACAGTAATGGGCAACGAGCAGTACTTC. Translating it yields CASSLSTVMGNEQYF.

Ten or more counts support this clonotype. The chain employs TRBV5-1 and TRBJ1-2; 8 bases align to TRBD1. The germline V gene has CDR1 SGHRS and CDR2 YFSETQ. The CDR3 totals 15 residues. J lost 2 bases, V lost 0 bases, and 3 bases had no gene match. The CDR3 sequence: CASSLEWDRNYGYTF. Written as DNA, the CDR3 is TGCGCCAGCAGCTTGGAATGGGACAGGAACTATGGCTACACCTTC.

Only a few counts were recorded for this clonotype. A junction end diverges from the germline sequence, so it may reflect a read error. This chain connects TRBV3-1 to TRBJ1-1, with D unresolved. This CDR3 contains 13 residues. Per germline, CDR1 LGHDT and CDR2 YNNKEL (reference sequence). This CDR3 is CASSQVENTEAFF. CDR3 sequence (DNA): TGTGCCAGCAGCCAAGTAGAGAACACTGAAGCTTTCTTC.

This clonotype has a count of ten or more. The chain employs TRBV28 and TRBJ2-6; the match to TRBD2 covers 8 bases. The CDR3 is 17 amino acids. V lost 6 bases, J lost 0 bases, and 7 bases stayed unmatched. CDR1 is MDHEN and CDR2 is SYDVKM in the germline V gene. For the CDR3, the DNA is TGTGCCAGCAGCTCGAGCGGGGGTATCTCTGGGGCCAACGTCCTGACTTTC. This codes for CASSSSGGISGANVLTF. Filled out from reference TRBV28 and TRBJ2-6, the complete variable domain reads DVKVTQSSRYLVKRTGEKVFLECVQDMDHENMFWYRQDPGLGLRLIYFSYDVKMKEKGDIPEGYSVSREKKERFSLILESASTNQTSMYLCASSSSGGISGANVLTFGAGSRLTVL.

This chain joins TRBV30 and TRBJ1-6; no clear D gene. Germline V lookup: CDR1 GTSNPN, CDR2 SVGIG (reference sequence). With 4 bases removed from V and 6 bases from J, the gap between germline ends came to 13 bases. This CDR3 comprises 14 residues. CDR3: CAWTAGDLNSPLHF. The CDR3 bases are TGTGCCTGGACCGCCGGAGACCTTAATTCACCCCTCCACTTT. The full variable domain, in which reference TRBV30 and TRBJ1-6 provide the parts outside the CDR3, is SQTIHQWPATLVQPVGSPLSLECTVEGTSNPNLYWYRQAAGRGLQLLFYSVGIGQISSEVPQNLSASRPQDRQFILSSKKLLLSDSGFYLCAWTAGDLNSPLHFGNGTRLTVT.

This clonotype was detected ten times or more. The rearrangement joins TRBV19 to TRBJ2-6; D gene ambiguous. Between the trimmed V and J ends, which lost 5 bases and 2 bases, there was a span of 7 bases. Looked up from germline, CDR1 is LNHDA and CDR2 is SQIVND (reference sequence). This CDR3 comprises 14 residues. DNA for the CDR3: TGTGCCAGTAGTTCGTCTCCTGGGGCCAACGTCCTGACTTTC. Protein sequence: CASSSSPGANVLTF.

The sample holds many counts of this clonotype. This chain joins TRBV12-3 or TRBV12-4 and TRBJ2-6, with 10 nucleotides matching TRBD1. The CDR3 runs 17 residues. After removal of 6 bases from V and 6 bases from J, the junction contained 11 bases not matched to a gene. For the CDR3, the DNA is TGTGCCAGCAGACGGGACAGGGGAATGGGTGTGGCCAACGTCCTGACTTTC. Its protein is CASRRDRGMGVANVLTF.

The chain recombines TRBV6-2 or TRBV6-3 with TRBJ2-5, with a possible D match to TRBD1 (8 bases). This CDR3 contains 12 residues. CDR1 is MNHEY, CDR2 SVGEGT, per germline. Trimming cost V 7 bases and J 7 bases, with 13 bases left between them. The CDR3 loop is CASTHRGGTQYF. For the CDR3, the DNA is TGTGCCAGCACCCACAGGGGGGGGACCCAGTACTTC.

This clonotype was seen at least ten times. The chain joins TRBV20-1 to TRBJ1-1; 7 nucleotides agree with TRBD1. CDR1 is DFQATT and CDR2 is SNEGSKA in the germline V gene (reference sequence). The CDR3 has 13 amino acids. The J segment lost 10 bases and the V segment lost 6 bases, leaving 14 bases of the junction unmatched. CDR3 sequence: CSAEKGQRFVAFF. The DNA for the CDR3 is TGCAGTGCGGAGAAGGGACAGAGGTTTGTAGCTTTCTTT.

This clonotype was seen repeatedly, ten times or more. The chain carries TRBV6-1 and TRBJ1-5, with 8 bases lining up with TRBD1. CDR3 length equals 17 residues. The ends lost 3 bases at V and 1 base at J; junction bases unmatched: 8. Germline V gene lookup returns CDR1 MNHNS and CDR2 SASEGT. As DNA, the CDR3 is TGTGCCAGCAGTGAGCTACTCCAGGGGGCGAGCAATCAGCCCCAGCATTTT. Amino acid sequence: CASSELLQGASNQPQHF.

This clonotype showed up many times. V is TRBV18 and J is TRBJ1-1; D is unclear. The CDR3 loop spans 14 amino acids. CDR1 and CDR2 (germline): KGHSH, LQKENI. V was cut by 0 bases and J by 0 bases, with 5 bases left in between. The CDR3 DNA reads as TGTGCCAGCTCACCACCAGGGTTGAACACTGAAGCTTTCTTT. Amino acid sequence: CASSPPGLNTEAFF.

The table lists this clonotype with many counts. This rearrangement joins TRBV10-1 to TRBJ2-7, with TRBD2 matching over 15 bases. The germline V gene encodes CDR1 WNHNN and CDR2 SYGVQD (reference sequence). The CDR3 consists of 13 residues. With V trimmed by 9 bases and J by 4 bases, 1 base remained unmatched. In nucleotides, the CDR3 is TGCGCCAGTGGACTAGCGGGAGGGTACGAGCAGTACTTC. Translated: CASGLAGGYEQYF.

In its sample, this clonotype was seen many times. The chain recombines TRBV2 with TRBJ1-2; TRBD1 is a possible D gene (6 bases). Germline CDR1 and CDR2: SNHLY and FYNNEI. V lost 11 bases, J lost 8 bases, and 18 bases lay in between. The CDR3 is made up of 12 amino acids. The CDR3 DNA is TGTGCCGGAACTACAGGGTTCGACGGCTACACCTTC. It translates to CAGTTGFDGYTF.